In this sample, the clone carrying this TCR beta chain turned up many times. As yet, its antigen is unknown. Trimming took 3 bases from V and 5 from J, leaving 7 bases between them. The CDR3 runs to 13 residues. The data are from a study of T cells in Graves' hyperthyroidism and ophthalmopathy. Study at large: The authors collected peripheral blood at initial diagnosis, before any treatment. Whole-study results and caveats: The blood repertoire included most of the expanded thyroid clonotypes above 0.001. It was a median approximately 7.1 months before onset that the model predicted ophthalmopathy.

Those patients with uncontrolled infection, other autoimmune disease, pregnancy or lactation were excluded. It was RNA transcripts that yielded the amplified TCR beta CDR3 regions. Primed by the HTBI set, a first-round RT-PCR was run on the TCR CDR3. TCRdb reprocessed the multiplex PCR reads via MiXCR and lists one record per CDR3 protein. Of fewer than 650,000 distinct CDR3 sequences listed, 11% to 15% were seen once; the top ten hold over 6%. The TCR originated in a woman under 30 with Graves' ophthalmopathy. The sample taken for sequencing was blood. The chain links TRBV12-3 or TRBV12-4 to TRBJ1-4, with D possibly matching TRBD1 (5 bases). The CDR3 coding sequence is TGTGCCAGCAGTTTTGCAGGGAATGAAAAACTGTTTTTT. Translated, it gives CASSFAGNEKLFF.